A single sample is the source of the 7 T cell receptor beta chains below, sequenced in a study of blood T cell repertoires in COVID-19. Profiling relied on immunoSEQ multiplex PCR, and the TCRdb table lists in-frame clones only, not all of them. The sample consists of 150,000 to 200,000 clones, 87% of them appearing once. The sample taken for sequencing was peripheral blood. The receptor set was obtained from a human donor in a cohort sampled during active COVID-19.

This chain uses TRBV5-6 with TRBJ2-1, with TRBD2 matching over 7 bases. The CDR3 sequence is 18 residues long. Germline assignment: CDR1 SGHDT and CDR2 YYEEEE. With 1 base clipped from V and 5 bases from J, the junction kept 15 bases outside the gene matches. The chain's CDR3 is CASSLLPSRLAPNNEQFF. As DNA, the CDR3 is TGTGCCAGCAGCTTGCTCCCCTCTCGACTAGCCCCCAACAATGAGCAGTTCTTC.

The CDR3 region is CSVEGGSGTVELFF. CDR3 coding DNA: TGCAGCGTTGAAGGTGGTAGCGGGACTGTGGAGCTGTTTTTT. The chain links TRBV29-1 to TRBJ2-2, with 8 bases identical to TRBD2. Unmatched junction bases numbered 8, after V lost 1 base and J lost 10 bases. The germline gives CDR1 SQVTM, CDR2 ANQGSEA. This CDR3 region has 14 residues.

CDR3 amino acids: CASSGPAGMNTEAFF. In DNA, the CDR3 is TGTGCCAGCAGTGGCCCAGCAGGCATGAACACTGAAGCTTTCTTT. The chain employs TRBV6-2 or TRBV6-3 and TRBJ1-1; D remains ambiguous. V lost 5 bases, J lost 0 bases, and 13 bases lay in between. The length of the CDR3 is 15 residues. Germline V lookup: CDR1 MNHEY, CDR2 SVGEGT.

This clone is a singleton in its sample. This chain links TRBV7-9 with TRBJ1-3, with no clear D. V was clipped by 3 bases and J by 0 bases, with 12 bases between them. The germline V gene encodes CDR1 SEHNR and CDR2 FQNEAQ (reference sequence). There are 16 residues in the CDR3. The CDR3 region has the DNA TGTGCCAGCAGCTTTGCGGGGTTGCTCTCTGGAAACACCATATATTTT. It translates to CASSFAGLLSGNTIYF. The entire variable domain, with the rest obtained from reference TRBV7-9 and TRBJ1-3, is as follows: DTGVSQNPRHKITKRGQNVTFRCDPISEHNRLYWYRQTLGQGPEFLTYFQNEAQLEKSRLLSDRFSAERPKGSFSTLEIQRTEQGDSAMYLCASSFAGLLSGNTIYFGEGSWLTVV.

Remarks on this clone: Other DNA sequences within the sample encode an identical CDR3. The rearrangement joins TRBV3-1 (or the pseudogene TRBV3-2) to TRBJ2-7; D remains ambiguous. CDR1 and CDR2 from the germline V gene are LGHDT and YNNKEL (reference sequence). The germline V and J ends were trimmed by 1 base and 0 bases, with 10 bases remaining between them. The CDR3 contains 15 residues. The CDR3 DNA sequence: TGTGCCAGCAGCCAAGGAACGGTAAGCTCCTACGAGCAGTACTTC. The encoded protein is CASSQGTVSSYEQYF.

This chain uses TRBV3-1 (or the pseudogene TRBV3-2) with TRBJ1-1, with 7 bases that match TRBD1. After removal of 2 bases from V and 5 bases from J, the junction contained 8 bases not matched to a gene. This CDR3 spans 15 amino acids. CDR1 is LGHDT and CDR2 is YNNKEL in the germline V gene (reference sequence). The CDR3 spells CASSQRKTGRTEAFF. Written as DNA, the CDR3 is TGTGCCAGCAGCCAAAGGAAGACAGGGAGGACTGAAGCTTTCTTT.

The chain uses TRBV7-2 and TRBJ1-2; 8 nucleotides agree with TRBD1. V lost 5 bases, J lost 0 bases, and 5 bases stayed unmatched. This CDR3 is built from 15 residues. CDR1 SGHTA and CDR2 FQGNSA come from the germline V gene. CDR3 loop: CASSGGQVPNYGYTF. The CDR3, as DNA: TGTGCCAGCAGCGGGGGACAGGTCCCTAACTATGGCTACACCTTC.